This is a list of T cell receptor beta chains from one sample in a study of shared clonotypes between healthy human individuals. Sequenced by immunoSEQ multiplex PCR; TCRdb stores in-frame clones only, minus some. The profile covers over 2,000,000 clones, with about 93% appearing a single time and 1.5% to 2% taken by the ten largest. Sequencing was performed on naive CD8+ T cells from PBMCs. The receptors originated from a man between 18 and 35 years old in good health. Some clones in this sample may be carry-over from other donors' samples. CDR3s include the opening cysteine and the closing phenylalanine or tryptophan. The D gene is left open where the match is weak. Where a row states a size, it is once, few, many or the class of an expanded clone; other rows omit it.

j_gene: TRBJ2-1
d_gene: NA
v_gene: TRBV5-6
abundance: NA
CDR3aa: CASSLGNEQFF
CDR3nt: TGTGCCAGCAGCTTGGGCAATGAGCAGTTCTTC

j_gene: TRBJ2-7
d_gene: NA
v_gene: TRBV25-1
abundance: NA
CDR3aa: CASSGPGLNEQYF
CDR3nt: TGTGCCAGCAGTGGGCCGGGACTCAACGAGCAGTACTTC

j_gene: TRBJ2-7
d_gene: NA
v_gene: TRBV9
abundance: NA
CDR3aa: CASSPNRASYEQYF
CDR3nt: TGTGCCAGCAGCCCCAACAGGGCCTCCTACGAGCAGTACTTC

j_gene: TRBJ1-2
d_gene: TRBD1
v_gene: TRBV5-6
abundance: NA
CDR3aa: CASSWTGLVVNYGYTF
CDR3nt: TGTGCCAGCAGCTGGACAGGGTTAGTAGTTAACTATGGCTACACCTTC

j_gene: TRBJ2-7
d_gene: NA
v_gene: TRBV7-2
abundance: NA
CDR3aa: CASSLALLIKPYEQYF
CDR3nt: TGTGCCAGCAGCTTAGCTCTCCTGATCAAGCCCTACGAGCAGTACTTC

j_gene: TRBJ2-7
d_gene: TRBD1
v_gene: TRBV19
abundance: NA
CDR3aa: CASGQGIGYEQYF
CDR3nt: TGTGCCAGCGGACAGGGGATCGGCTACGAGCAGTACTTC

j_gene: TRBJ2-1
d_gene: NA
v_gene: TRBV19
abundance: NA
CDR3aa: CASSMDSYNEQFF
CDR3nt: TGTGCCAGTAGTATGGACAGTTACAATGAGCAGTTCTTC

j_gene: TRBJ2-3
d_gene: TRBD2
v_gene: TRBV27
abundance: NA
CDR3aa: CASSPIAGTDQYF
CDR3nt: TGTGCCAGCAGTCCCATAGCGGGAACGGATCAGTATTTT

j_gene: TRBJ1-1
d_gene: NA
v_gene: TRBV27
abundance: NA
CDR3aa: CASSFMAANTEAFF
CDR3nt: TGTGCCAGCAGTTTTATGGCAGCGAACACTGAAGCTTTCTTT

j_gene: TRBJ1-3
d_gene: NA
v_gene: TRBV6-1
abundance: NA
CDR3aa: CASSEARIPGNTIYF
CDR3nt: TGTGCCAGCAGTGAAGCTCGGATCCCTGGAAACACCATATATTTT

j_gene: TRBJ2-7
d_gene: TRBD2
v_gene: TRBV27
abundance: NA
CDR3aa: CASSLSGGTYEQYF
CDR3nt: TGTGCCAGCAGTTTATCCGGGGGGACTTACGAGCAGTACTTC

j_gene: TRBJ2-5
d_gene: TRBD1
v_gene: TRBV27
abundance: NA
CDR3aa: CASIPWTGGFETQYF
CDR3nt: TGTGCCAGCATTCCCTGGACAGGCGGGTTTGAGACCCAGTACTTC

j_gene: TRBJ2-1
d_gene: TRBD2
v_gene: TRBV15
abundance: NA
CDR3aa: CATSRDPKLAGSYNEQFF
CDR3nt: TGTGCCACCAGCAGAGATCCTAAACTAGCGGGATCCTACAATGAGCAGTTCTTC

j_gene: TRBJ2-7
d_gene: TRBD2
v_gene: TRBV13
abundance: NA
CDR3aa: CASSFASGRGPYEQYF
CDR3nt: TGTGCCAGCAGCTTCGCTAGCGGGAGGGGGCCCTACGAGCAGTACTTC

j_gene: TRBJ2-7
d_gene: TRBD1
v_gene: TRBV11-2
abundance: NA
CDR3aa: CASSSRDRDYFEQYF
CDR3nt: TGTGCCAGCAGCTCCCGGGACAGGGACTATTTCGAGCAGTACTTC

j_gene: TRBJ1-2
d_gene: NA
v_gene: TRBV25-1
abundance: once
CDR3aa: CASSDDSLDYGYTF
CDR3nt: TGTGCCAGCAGTGATGACAGTCTAGACTATGGCTACACCTTC

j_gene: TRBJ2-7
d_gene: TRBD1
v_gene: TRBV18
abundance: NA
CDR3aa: CASSWQGDEQYF
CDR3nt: TGTGCCAGCTCCTGGCAGGGGGACGAGCAGTACTTC

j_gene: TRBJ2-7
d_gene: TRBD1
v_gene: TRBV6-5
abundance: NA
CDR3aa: CASGPPGTDFYEQYF
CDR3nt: TGTGCCAGCGGACCCCCCGGGACAGACTTCTACGAGCAGTACTTC

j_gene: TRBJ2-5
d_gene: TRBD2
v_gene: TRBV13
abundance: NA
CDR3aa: CASSPRLASQETQYF
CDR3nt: TGTGCCAGCAGCCCGCGACTAGCTTCACAAGAGACCCAGTACTTC

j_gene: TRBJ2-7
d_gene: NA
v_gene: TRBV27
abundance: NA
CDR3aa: CASALRGSSYEQYF
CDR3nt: TGTGCCAGCGCCCTCCGGGGGAGCTCCTACGAGCAGTACTTC

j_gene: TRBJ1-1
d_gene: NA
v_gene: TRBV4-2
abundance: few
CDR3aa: CASREQGRTEAFF
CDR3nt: TGTGCCAGCAGAGAACAGGGTAGAACTGAAGCTTTCTTT

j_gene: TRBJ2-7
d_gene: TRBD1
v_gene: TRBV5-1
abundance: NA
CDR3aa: CASSTDRGFEQYF
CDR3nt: TGCGCCAGCAGCACGGACAGGGGGTTCGAGCAGTACTTC

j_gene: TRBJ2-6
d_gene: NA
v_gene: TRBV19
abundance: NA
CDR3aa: CASSASSGANVLTF
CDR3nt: TGTGCCAGTAGCGCGAGCTCTGGGGCCAACGTCCTGACTTTC

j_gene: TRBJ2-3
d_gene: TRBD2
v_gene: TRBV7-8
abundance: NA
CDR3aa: CASSPYGLAGGDTQYF
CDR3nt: TGTGCCAGCAGCCCCTACGGGCTAGCGGGAGGTGATACGCAGTATTTT

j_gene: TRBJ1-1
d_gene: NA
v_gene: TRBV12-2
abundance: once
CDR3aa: CASRPTVGQRNTEAFF
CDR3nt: TGTGCAAGTCGCCCCACGGTTGGGCAGCGGAACACTGAAGCTTTCTTT

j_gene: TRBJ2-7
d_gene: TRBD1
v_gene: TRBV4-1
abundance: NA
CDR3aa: CASSQGQGPSYEQYF
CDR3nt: TGCGCCAGCAGCCAAGGACAGGGACCCTCCTACGAGCAGTACTTC

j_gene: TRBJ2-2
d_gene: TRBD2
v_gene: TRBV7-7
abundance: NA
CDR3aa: CASSPGGGLASTGELFF
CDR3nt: TGTGCCAGCAGCCCCGGGGGGGGACTAGCGTCCACCGGGGAGCTGTTTTTT

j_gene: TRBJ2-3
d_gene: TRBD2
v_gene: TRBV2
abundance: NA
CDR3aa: CASGPQREVGTDTQYF
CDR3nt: TGTGCCAGCGGTCCACAGCGGGAGGTTGGGACAGATACGCAGTATTTT

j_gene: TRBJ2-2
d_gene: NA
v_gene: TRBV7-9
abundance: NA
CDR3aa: CASTDIAGELFF
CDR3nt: TGTGCCAGCACGGACATTGCCGGGGAGCTGTTTTTT

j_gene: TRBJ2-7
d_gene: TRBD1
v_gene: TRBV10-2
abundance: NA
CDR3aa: CASSDRDSRYEQYF
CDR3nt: TGCGCCAGCAGTGACCGGGACAGCCGTTACGAGCAGTACTTC

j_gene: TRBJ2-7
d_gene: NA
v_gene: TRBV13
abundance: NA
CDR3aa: CASTLGGPNTGEQYF
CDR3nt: TGTGCCAGCACCCTTGGGGGACCCAACACAGGCGAGCAGTACTTC

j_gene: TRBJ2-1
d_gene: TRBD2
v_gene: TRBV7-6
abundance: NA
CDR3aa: CASSPRLAGGNNEQFF
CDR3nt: TGTGCCAGCAGCCCGCGACTAGCGGGCGGCAACAATGAGCAGTTCTTC

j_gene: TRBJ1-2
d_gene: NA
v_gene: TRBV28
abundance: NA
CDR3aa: CASSGIIRGGYTF
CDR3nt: TGTGCCAGCAGCGGTATAATCCGAGGCGGCTACACCTTC

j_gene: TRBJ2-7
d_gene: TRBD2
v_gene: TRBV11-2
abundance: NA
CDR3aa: CASSFGGRVSYEQYF
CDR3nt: TGTGCCAGCAGCTTCGGGGGGAGGGTAAGCTACGAGCAGTACTTC

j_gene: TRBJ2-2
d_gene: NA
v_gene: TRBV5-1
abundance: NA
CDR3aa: CASSLDRGVEELFF
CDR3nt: TGCGCCAGCAGCTTGGACAGAGGGGTCGAGGAGCTGTTTTTT

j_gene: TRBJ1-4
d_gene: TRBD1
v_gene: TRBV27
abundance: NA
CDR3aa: CASSPLQVTGADEKLFF
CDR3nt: TGTGCCAGCAGTCCCCTTCAGGTGACAGGGGCGGATGAAAAACTGTTTTTT

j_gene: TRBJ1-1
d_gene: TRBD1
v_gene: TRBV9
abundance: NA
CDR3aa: CASSPGQPLFF
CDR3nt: TGTGCCAGCAGCCCGGGACAGCCACTATTCTTT

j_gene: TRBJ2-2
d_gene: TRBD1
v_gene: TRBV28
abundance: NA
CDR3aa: CASSLTGGTGELFF
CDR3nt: TGTGCCAGCAGTTTAACAGGGGGAACCGGGGAGCTGTTTTTT

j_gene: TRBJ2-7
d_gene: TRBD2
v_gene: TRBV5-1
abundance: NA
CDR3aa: CASSSGTSGSWEQYF
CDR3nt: TGCGCCAGCAGCTCCGGGACTAGCGGGAGTTGGGAGCAGTACTTC

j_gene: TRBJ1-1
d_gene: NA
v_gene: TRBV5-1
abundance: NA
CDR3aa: CASSARGTEAFF
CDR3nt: TGCGCCAGCAGCGCCAGGGGTACTGAAGCTTTCTTT

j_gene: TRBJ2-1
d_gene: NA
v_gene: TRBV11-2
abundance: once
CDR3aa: CASSWGPGPFYNEQFF
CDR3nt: TGTGCCAGCAGCTGGGGACCGGGACCCTTCTACAATGAGCAGTTCTTC

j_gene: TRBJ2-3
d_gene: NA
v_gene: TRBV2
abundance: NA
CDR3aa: CASRFSAGRTDTQYF
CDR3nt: TGTGCCAGCAGATTCTCGGCAGGGCGCACAGATACGCAGTATTTT

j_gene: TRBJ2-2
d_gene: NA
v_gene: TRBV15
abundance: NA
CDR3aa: CATTPRSGQNTGELFF
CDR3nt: TGTGCCACCACCCCTAGGAGCGGGCAGAACACCGGGGAGCTGTTTTTT

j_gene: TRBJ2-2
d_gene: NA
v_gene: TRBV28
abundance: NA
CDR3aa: CASSLRGATGELFF
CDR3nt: TGTGCCAGCAGTTTAAGAGGGGCCACCGGGGAGCTGTTTTTT

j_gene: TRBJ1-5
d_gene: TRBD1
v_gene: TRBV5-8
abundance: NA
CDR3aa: CASSLDTGGSSNQPQHF
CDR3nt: TGTGCCAGCAGCTTGGACACAGGGGGCAGTAGCAATCAGCCCCAGCATTTT

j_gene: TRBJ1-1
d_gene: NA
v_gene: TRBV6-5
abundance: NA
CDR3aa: CASRTVIEGPTEAFF
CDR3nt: TGTGCCAGCAGGACTGTAATTGAGGGGCCCACTGAAGCTTTCTTT

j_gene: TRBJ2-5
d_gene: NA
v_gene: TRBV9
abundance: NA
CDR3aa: CASSLLSGTQETQYF
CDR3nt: TGTGCCAGCAGCCTCCTTAGCGGAACCCAAGAGACCCAGTACTTC

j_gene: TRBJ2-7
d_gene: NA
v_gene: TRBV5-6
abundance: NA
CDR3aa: CASSLMVTATYEQYF
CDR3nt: TGTGCCAGCAGCTTAATGGTGACAGCCACCTACGAGCAGTACTTC